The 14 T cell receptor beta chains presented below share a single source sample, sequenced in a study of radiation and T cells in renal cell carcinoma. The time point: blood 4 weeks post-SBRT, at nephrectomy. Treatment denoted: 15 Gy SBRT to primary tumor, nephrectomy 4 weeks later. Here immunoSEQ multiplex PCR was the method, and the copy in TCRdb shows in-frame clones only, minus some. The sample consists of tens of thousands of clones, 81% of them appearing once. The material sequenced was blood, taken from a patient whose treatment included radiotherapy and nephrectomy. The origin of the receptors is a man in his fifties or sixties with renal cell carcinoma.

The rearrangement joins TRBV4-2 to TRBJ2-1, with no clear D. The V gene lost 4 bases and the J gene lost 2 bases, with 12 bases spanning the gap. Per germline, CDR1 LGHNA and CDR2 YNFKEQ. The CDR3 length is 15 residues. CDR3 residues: CASSPPGGTYNEQFF. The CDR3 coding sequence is TGTGCCAGCAGCCCCCCGGGCGGAACCTACAATGAGCAGTTCTTC.

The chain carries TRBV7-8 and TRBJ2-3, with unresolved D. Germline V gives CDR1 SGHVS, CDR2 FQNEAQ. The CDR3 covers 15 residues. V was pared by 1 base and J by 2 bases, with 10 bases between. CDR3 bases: TGTGCCAGCAGCTTAGTGGTATCAGCCACAGATACGCAGTATTTT. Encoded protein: CASSLVVSATDTQYF.

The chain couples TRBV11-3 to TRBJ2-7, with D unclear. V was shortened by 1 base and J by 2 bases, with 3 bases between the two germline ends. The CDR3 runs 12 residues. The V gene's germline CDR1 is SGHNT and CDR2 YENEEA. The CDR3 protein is CASSLGTYEQYF. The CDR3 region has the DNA TGTGCCAGCAGCTTAGGGACCTACGAGCAGTACTTC.

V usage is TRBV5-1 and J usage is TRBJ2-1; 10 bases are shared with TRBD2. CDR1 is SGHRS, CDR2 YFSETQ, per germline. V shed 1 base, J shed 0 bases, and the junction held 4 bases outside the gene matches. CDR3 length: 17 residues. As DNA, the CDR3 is TGCGCCAGCAGCTTGAACCCTAGCGGGAGCTCCTACAATGAGCAGTTCTTC. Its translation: CASSLNPSGSSYNEQFF.

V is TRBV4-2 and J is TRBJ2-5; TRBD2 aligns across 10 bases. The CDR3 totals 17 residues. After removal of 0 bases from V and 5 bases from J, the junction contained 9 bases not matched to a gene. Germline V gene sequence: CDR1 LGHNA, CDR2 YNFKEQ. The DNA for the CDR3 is TGTGCCAGCAGCCAAGACTTGGCTAGCGGGAGTGGTGAGACCCAGTACTTC. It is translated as CASSQDLASGSGETQYF.

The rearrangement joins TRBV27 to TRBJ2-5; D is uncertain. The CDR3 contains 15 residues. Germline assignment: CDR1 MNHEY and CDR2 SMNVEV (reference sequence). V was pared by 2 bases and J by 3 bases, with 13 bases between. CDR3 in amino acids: CASSLGSVPEETQYF. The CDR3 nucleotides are TGTGCCAGCAGTTTAGGTTCGGTACCAGAAGAGACCCAGTACTTC.

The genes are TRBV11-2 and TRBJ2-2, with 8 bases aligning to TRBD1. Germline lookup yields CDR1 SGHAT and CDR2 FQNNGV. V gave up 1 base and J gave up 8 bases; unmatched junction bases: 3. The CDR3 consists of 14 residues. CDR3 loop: CASSLGTGSGELFF. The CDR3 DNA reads TGTGCCAGCAGCTTAGGGACAGGGTCTGGGGAGCTGTTTTTT.

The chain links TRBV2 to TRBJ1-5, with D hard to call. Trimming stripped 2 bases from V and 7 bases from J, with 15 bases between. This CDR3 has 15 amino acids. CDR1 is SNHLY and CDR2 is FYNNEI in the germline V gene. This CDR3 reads CASSEPSRSSQPQHF. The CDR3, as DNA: TGTGCCAGCAGTGAACCGTCCCGGAGCAGCCAGCCCCAGCATTTT. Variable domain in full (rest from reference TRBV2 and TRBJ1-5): EPEVTQTPSHQVTQMGQEVILRCVPISNHLYFYWYRQILGQKVEFLVSFYNNEISEKSEIFDDQFSVERPDGSNFTLKIRSTKLEDSAMYFCASSEPSRSSQPQHFGDGTRLSIL.

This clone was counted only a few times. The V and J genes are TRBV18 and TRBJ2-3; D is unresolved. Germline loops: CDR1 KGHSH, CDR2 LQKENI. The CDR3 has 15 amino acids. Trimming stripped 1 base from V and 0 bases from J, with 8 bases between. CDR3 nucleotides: TGTGCCAGCTCACCACGCGACGGTAGCACAGATACGCAGTATTTT. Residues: CASSPRDGSTDTQYF.

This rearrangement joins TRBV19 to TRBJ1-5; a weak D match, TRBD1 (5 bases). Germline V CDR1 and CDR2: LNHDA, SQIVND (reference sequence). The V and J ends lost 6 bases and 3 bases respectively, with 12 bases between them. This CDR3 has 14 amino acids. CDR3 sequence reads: CASRTEGYNQPQHF. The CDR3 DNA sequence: TGTGCCAGTAGGACAGAGGGTTACAATCAGCCCCAGCATTTT.

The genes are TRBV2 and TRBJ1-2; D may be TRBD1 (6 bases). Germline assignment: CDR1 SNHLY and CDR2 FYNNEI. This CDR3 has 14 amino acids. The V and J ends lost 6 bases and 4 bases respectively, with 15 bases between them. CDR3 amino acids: CASRDSGGSYGYTF. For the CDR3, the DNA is TGTGCCAGCAGGGACAGTGGCGGAAGCTATGGCTACACCTTC.

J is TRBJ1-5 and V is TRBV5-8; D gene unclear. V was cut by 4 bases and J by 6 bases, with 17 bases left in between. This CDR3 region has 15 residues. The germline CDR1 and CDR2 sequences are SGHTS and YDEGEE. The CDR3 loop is CASSPHGVRSQPQHF. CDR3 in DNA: TGTGCCAGCAGCCCCCATGGGGTTAGAAGTCAGCCCCAGCATTTT.

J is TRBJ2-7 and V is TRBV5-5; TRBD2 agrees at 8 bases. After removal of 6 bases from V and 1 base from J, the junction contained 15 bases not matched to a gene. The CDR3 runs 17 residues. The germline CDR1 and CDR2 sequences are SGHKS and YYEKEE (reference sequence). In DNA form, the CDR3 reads TGTGCCAGCACCCGAGCTAGCGGGTCCTCCAATTCCTACGAGCAGTACTTC. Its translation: CASTRASGSSNSYEQYF.

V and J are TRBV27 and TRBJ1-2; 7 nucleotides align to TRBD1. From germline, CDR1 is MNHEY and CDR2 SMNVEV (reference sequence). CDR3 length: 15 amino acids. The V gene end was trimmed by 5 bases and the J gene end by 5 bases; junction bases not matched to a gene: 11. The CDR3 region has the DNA TGTGCCAGCAGTCTCACAGGGGCGTCTCTTTATGGCTACACCTTC. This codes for CASSLTGASLYGYTF.